Described below is a single T cell receptor (beta chain) sequence and its context. An end of the junction differs from the germline gene, which may be a read error. The data were obtained in a study of immune cell composition in non-small cell lung cancer. CDR3 size: 13 residues. The germline V gene has CDR1 MNHEY and CDR2 SVGAGI. Assay used: immunoSEQ multiplex PCR; TCRdb lists only in-frame clones, some missing. The data contain approximately 15,000 clones, 81% of them singletons. What was sequenced was lung tumor tissue. This chain links TRBV6-5 with TRBJ1-2; 7 nucleotides agree with TRBD1. The clonotype was recovered from a human donor with non-small cell lung cancer. The CDR3 DNA is TGTGCCAGCAGTTCCTCAGGGCAGGGGGGATCCATCTTC. This sequence encodes CASSSSGQGGSIF.